What follows describes a single T cell receptor beta chain. Germline V gene data show CDR1 as SGHNT and CDR2 as YYREEE (reference sequence). The ends were cut back, 4 bases at V and 8 bases at J, with 15 bases in the middle. The CDR3 runs 13 residues. These data come from a study of blood T cell repertoires in COVID-19. Sequencing was performed with immunoSEQ multiplex PCR; in TCRdb, only in-frame clones are kept and a portion is missing. This table holds some 40,000 clones, roughly nine tenths found once. Specimen: peripheral blood. This TCR came from a man aged 60 to 69 with acute or convalescent COVID-19. This rearrangement joins TRBV5-4 to TRBJ1-1; no clear D. CDR3 DNA: TGTGCCAGCAGCCCCTACCCGACTGGGGAAGCTTTCTTT. Its protein is CASSPYPTGEAFF.